This entry lists 24 T cell receptor beta chains sequenced from one sample in a study of vaccination and CD4 T cells after COVID-19. Their antigens are not known. Treatment here: roughly 10-day PBMC culture with coronavirus spike peptide pools or control peptides (ViraFEST assay). The assay that was used to sequence DNA from cultured CD4+ T cells was the Oncomine TCR Beta short-read assay. Each CDR3 protein is one row after TCRdb ran MiXCR on the PCR reads. The sample has approximately 9,300 distinct CDR3 sequences, approximately 66% seen once; the top ten hold 26%. Sequencing was done on a sample of CD4+ T cells from blood, cultured in vitro. These receptors were collected from a human donor who had recovered from COVID-19.

The rearrangement joins TRBV20-1 to TRBJ1-1; TRBD1 might be the D (6 bases). Germline lookup yields CDR1 DFQATT and CDR2 SNEGSKA (reference sequence). Trimming removed 2 bases at V and 4 bases at J, with 26 bases between. The CDR3 runs 18 residues. As DNA, the CDR3 is TGCAGTGCTAGACGACTTCAAAGGGGGGGCAGGGGTGGCACTGAAGCTTTCTTT. Translation: CSARRLQRGGRGGTEAFF.

The chain has TRBV6-1 and TRBJ1-2, with 10 bases fitting TRBD1. V lost 5 bases and J lost 7; bases outside the gene matches: 7. The CDR3 is 14 residues long. Germline loops: CDR1 MNHNS, CDR2 SASEGT. The CDR3 protein is CASSRQGAGSGYTF. The CDR3, as DNA: TGTGCCAGCAGTCGACAGGGGGCAGGGAGTGGCTACACCTTC.

This clonotype was counted a single time. The V and J genes are TRBV20-1 and TRBJ1-1, with D possibly being TRBD1 (5 bases). The CDR3 has 11 residues. Trimming removed 3 bases from V and 5 bases from J, with 7 bases in between. Germline loops: CDR1 DFQATT, CDR2 SNEGSKA (reference sequence). The CDR3 sequence is CSARGGTEAFF. DNA of the CDR3: TGCAGTGCTAGGGGGGGTACTGAAGCTTTCTTT.

The V and J genes are TRBV5-1 and TRBJ2-5; 8 positions match TRBD1. Germline V CDR1 and CDR2: SGHRS, YFSETQ. Trimming took 4 bases from V and 1 from J; bases not matched to a gene: 6. This CDR3 is 15 amino acids long. The CDR3 DNA follows: TGCGCCAGCAGCGCCCCAGGGGGCCCCCAAGAGACCCAGTACTTC. Its translation: CASSAPGGPQETQYF.

V and J are TRBV6-5 and TRBJ1-5, with D hard to call. This CDR3 contains 14 residues. Germline lookup yields CDR1 MNHEY and CDR2 SVGAGI. Trimming took off 2 bases at V and 6 bases at J, with 11 bases between the two ends. The CDR3 sequence: CASSYAGDSQPQHF. In nucleotides, the CDR3 is TGTGCCAGCAGTTACGCAGGAGATAGTCAGCCCCAGCATTTT.

With regard to this clonotype: A junction end diverges from the germline sequence, so it may reflect a read error. The chain links TRBV7-2 to TRBJ1-2; no clear D gene. This CDR3 has 15 residues. Germline CDR1 and CDR2: SGHTA and FQGNSA. DNA of the CDR3: TGCGCCAGCAGCCAAGCAAGTGTCATCCGTTATGGCTACACCTTC. As protein: CASSQASVIRYGYTF.

The chain combines TRBV4-3 with TRBJ2-1; 10 bases match TRBD2. CDR1 LGHNA and CDR2 YSLEER come from the germline V gene. The CDR3 is 16 amino acids. V lost 0 bases, J lost 7 bases, and 6 bases stayed unmatched. CDR3 amino acids: CASSQDRTSGVNEQFF. The CDR3 DNA follows: TGCGCCAGCAGCCAAGATCGTACTAGCGGGGTGAATGAGCAGTTCTTC.

The chain combines TRBV5-1 with TRBJ1-1; D gene unclear. CDR3 length: 14 residues. Trimming removed 4 bases from V and 1 base from J, with 11 bases in between. The V gene's germline CDR1 is SGHRS and CDR2 YFSETQ. CDR3 protein: CASSLPIGNTEAFF. The CDR3 DNA reads as TGCGCCAGCAGCCTTCCGATCGGGAACACTGAAGCTTTCTTT.

The chain carries TRBV7-9 and TRBJ1-1; a possible D gene is TRBD1 (5 bases). Germline CDR1 reads SEHNR; CDR2 reads FQNEAQ (reference sequence). The CDR3 length is 13 residues. V was clipped by 5 bases and J by 1 base, with 8 bases between them. For the CDR3, the DNA is TGTGCCAGCAGCCTGACAGAGAACACTGAAGCTTTCTTT. It is translated as CASSLTENTEAFF. Full variable domain (outside the CDR3, taken from reference TRBV7-9 and TRBJ1-1): DTGVSQNPRHKITKRGQNVTFRCDPISEHNRLYWYRQTLGQGPEFLTYFQNEAQLEKSRLLSDRFSAERPKGSFSTLEIQRTEQGDSAMYLCASSLTENTEAFFGQGTRLTVV.

CDR3 in DNA: TGTGCCAGCACCAGATACCGAGCAGGGGTGTCGCTCATAGCCCATTCACCCCTCCACTTT. Residues: CASTRYRAGVSLIAHSPLHF. This sequence joins TRBV12-3 or TRBV12-4 and TRBJ1-6; D might be TRBD1 (6 bases). The V and J ends lost 7 bases and 8 bases respectively, with 33 bases between them. This CDR3 has 20 amino acids.

CDR3 residues: CASSRGQGHDTQYF. CDR3 DNA: TGTGCCAGCAGTAGAGGACAGGGTCACGATACGCAGTATTTT. The chain has TRBV6-1 and TRBJ2-3; TRBD1 agrees at 8 bases. Germline loops: CDR1 MNHNS, CDR2 SASEGT. CDR3 length: 14 amino acids. Unmatched junction bases numbered 7, after V lost 5 bases and J lost 6 bases.

V gene TRBV12-3 or TRBV12-4 combines with J gene TRBJ2-3; 8 nucleotides agree with TRBD2. This CDR3 region has 16 residues. Trimming took 5 bases from V and 3 from J; bases not matched to a gene: 10. The DNA of the CDR3 is TGTGCCAGCAGTCTTGGGGGACTAGTGAGAACAGATACGCAGTATTTT. The encoded protein is CASSLGGLVRTDTQYF.

The rearrangement links TRBV12-3 or TRBV12-4 to TRBJ1-1; D not certain. The CDR3 is made up of 15 amino acids. V lost 4 bases to trimming and J lost 1 base, with 13 bases between them. As DNA, the CDR3 is TGTGCCAGCAGTTCCCGACCCAGGCGGAACACTGAAGCTTTCTTT. Protein sequence: CASSSRPRRNTEAFF.

In its sample, this clonotype was seen once. This chain connects TRBV30 to TRBJ1-6; D perhaps matches TRBD1 (5 bases). The CDR3 has 15 amino acids. V gave up 0 bases and J gave up 7 bases, with 13 bases separating them. Germline V gene lookup returns CDR1 GTSNPN and CDR2 SVGIG (reference sequence). The DNA of the CDR3 is TGTGCCTGGAGTGTTGGGGGAGGGCCGAATTCACCCCTCCACTTT. This translates into CAWSVGGGPNSPLHF.

The V gene is TRBV7-3, the J gene TRBJ2-3; D is uncertain. CDR1 and CDR2 from the germline V gene are SGHTA and FQGTGA. The V gene lost 2 bases and the J gene lost 6 bases, with 12 bases spanning the gap. The CDR3 covers 14 residues. CDR3 sequence: CASSLGLSFDTQYF. The CDR3 nucleotides are TGTGCCAGCAGCTTAGGGTTAAGTTTCGATACGCAGTATTTT.

The chain employs TRBV10-1 and TRBJ2-3; no firm D call. V was cut by 4 bases and J by 7 bases, with 15 bases left in between. Germline V gene data show CDR1 as WNHNN and CDR2 as SYGVQD (reference sequence). This CDR3 is built from 14 residues. CDR3: CASSGVHTANTQYF. CDR3 DNA: TGCGCCAGCAGTGGGGTGCACACAGCAAATACGCAGTATTTT.

This chain joins TRBV18 and TRBJ2-3; weak D call: TRBD2 (6 bases). Between the trimmed V and J ends, which lost 3 bases and 4 bases, there was a span of 8 bases. Germline assignment: CDR1 KGHSH and CDR2 LQKENI. The CDR3 consists of 13 residues. The chain's CDR3 is CASSPRGSDTQYF. The CDR3 bases are TGTGCCAGCTCACCCCGGGGGTCAGATACGCAGTATTTT.

The chain links TRBV27 to TRBJ1-2; D is unclear. V gave up 3 bases and J gave up 5 bases, with 10 bases separating them. Per the germline V gene, CDR1 is MNHEY and CDR2 is SMNVEV (reference sequence). The CDR3 extends over 13 amino acids. The CDR3 nucleotides are TGTGCCAGCAGTTTCCGCCTTCAGTATGGCTACACCTTC. Residues: CASSFRLQYGYTF.

This clonotype showed up just once. The chain has TRBV2 and TRBJ1-5; D is perhaps TRBD1 (6 bases). V lost 8 bases and J lost 6, with 23 bases in between. Per germline, CDR1 SNHLY and CDR2 FYNNEI. This CDR3 spans 16 amino acids. CDR3 DNA: TGTGCCAGCGGAAGGGGGGCGGACTCTCCCGGTCAGCCCCAGCATTTT. Translation gives CASGRGADSPGQPQHF.

The chain carries TRBV20-1 and TRBJ1-2; tentative D call: TRBD1 (6 bases). The CDR3 sequence is 15 residues long. Trimming removed 5 bases from V and 0 bases from J, with 16 bases in between. Germline V gene lookup returns CDR1 DFQATT and CDR2 SNEGSKA (reference sequence). The CDR3 DNA follows: TGCAGTGCTCGGGGCGGGACACTTACTAACTATGGCTACACCTTC. Its protein product is CSARGGTLTNYGYTF.

This clonotype has just a few counts. The chain recombines TRBV20-1 with TRBJ1-2; 8 bases fit TRBD1. The CDR3 is 13 residues long. Germline CDR1 and CDR2: DFQATT and SNEGSKA (reference sequence). Trimming at V came to 6 bases and at J to 4 bases, leaving 7 bases not matched to a gene. For the CDR3, the DNA is TGCAGTGCCCCGGGACAGGTCCCCTATGGCTACACCTTC. It is translated as CSAPGQVPYGYTF.

This clonotype appeared once. The CDR3 is CASSQLDRGGEAFF. DNA for the CDR3: TGCGCCAGCAGCCAATTAGACAGGGGAGGTGAAGCTTTCTTT. The chain combines TRBV5-1 with TRBJ1-1; 8 bases fit TRBD1. CDR1 SGHRS and CDR2 YFSETQ come from the germline V gene. The CDR3 spans 14 residues. V was clipped by 4 bases and J by 7 bases; unmatched bases: 9.

As DNA, the CDR3 is TGCAGTGCCCCGCCGGGACTAGCGGGGGGGAGAACCAAAAACATTCAGTACTTC. The encoded protein is CSAPPGLAGGRTKNIQYF. The chain links TRBV20-1 to TRBJ2-4, with TRBD2 matching over 16 bases. After removal of 6 bases from V and 2 bases from J, the junction contained 10 bases not matched to a gene. CDR1 DFQATT and CDR2 SNEGSKA come from the germline V gene (reference sequence). This CDR3 is 18 amino acids long.

The gene calls are TRBV19 and TRBJ1-2, with 7 bases that match TRBD1. The trim removed 6 bases at V and 6 bases at J, leaving 1 base unmatched. The CDR3 consists of 11 residues. The germline V gene has CDR1 LNHDA and CDR2 SQIVND (reference sequence). Here the CDR3 DNA reads TGTGCCAGTAGCGACAGGGATGGCTACACCTTC. This sequence encodes CASSDRDGYTF.